A selection of T cell receptor beta chains follows, all from one sample in a study of beta chain features in type 1 diabetes. Using immunoSEQ multiplex PCR, the repertoire was profiled, and TCRdb retains in-frame clones only, with some absent. Of 310,000 or so clones listed, about 15% are singletons. The sample consisted of naive CD4+ T cells from blood. The receptors stem from a man aged 18 to 30 with type 1 diabetes. CDR3s include the opening cysteine and the closing phenylalanine or tryptophan. Fields, in order: clone size, D gene, J gene, V gene, CDR3 DNA, CDR3 protein. A D gene is named only where the DNA matches it firmly. Size tells how often a clone was seen (once, few, many) or the class of an expanded clone, and some rows leave it out.

few | TRBD2 | TRBJ2-1 | TRBV30 | TGTGCCTGGAGTACGGGAGGGCCAAATGAGCAGTTCTTC | CAWSTGGPNEQFF
few | TRBD2 | TRBJ2-7 | TRBV5-6 | TGTGCCAGCAGCTGGGGGGGGACCTACGAGCAGTACTTC | CASSWGGTYEQYF
- | - | TRBJ2-7 | TRBV11-2 | TGTGCCAGCAGCTCAAATCGAGGCAGCTCCTACGAGCAGTACTTC | CASSSNRGSSYEQYF
- | - | TRBJ2-7 | TRBV5-6 | TGTGCCAGCAACTCGCCGGGACAATCGGCTTGGGAGCAGTACTTC | CASNSPGQSAWEQYF
- | - | TRBJ2-3 | TRBV21-1 | TGTGCCAGCAGCTACAGGGTCTATACGCAGTATTTT | CASSYRVYTQYF
- | TRBD1 | TRBJ1-5 | TRBV6-5 | TGTGCCAGCAGTAAACGGGACAGGGGAGCGCAGCCCCAGCATTTT | CASSKRDRGAQPQHF
- | - | TRBJ1-1 | TRBV29-1 | TGCAGCGTTGGACCAGGGCGGAACACTGAAGCTTTCTTT | CSVGPGRNTEAFF
few | - | TRBJ2-3 | TRBV5-4 | TGTGCCAGCAGCTTGGTCGCTGGGGGACTCACAGATACGCAGTATTTT | CASSLVAGGLTDTQYF
few | TRBD2 | TRBJ2-1 | TRBV6-5 | TGTGCCAGCGGACTGACTAGCGGGAGCAATGAGCAGTTCTTC | CASGLTSGSNEQFF
- | - | TRBJ1-2 | TRBV5-6 | TGTGCCAGCAGCCAGGACTATGGCTACACCTTC | CASSQDYGYTF
- | TRBD2 | TRBJ2-3 | TRBV10-3 | TGTGCCATCAGTGAGTCTAGCGGGAGGCACACAGATACGCAGTATTTT | CAISESSGRHTDTQYF
- | - | TRBJ2-5 | TRBV29-1 | TGCAGCGGGGGGGACAGCTCGGGAGAGACCCAGTACTTC | CSGGDSSGETQYF
- | TRBD2 | TRBJ2-3 | TRBV11-2 | TGTGCCAGCAGCCCGCATAGCGGGAGGGCTGGCACAGATACGCAGTATTTT | CASSPHSGRAGTDTQYF
- | - | TRBJ2-7 | TRBV4-3 | TGCGCCAGCAGCCAAGAAAGGGGGGGAGGGGCCTACGAGCAGTACTTC | CASSQERGGGAYEQYF
- | - | TRBJ2-7 | TRBV19 | TGTGCCAGTAGTATCTCCCTAGCGCTAGCCTACGAGCAGTACTTC | CASSISLALAYEQYF
- | TRBD1 | TRBJ2-1 | TRBV30 | TGTGCCTGGACAAACAGGGGCTACTACAATGAGCAGTTCTTC | CAWTNRGYYNEQFF
- | TRBD1 | TRBJ1-2 | TRBV4-3 | TGCGCCAGCAGCCAAGGGGGACAGCTCCGTAATGTTGGTGGCTACACCTTC | CASSQGGQLRNVGGYTF
few | TRBD1 | TRBJ1-5 | TRBV27 | TGTGCCAGCAGTTTAACCTCCGGGACAGTCAATCAGCCCCAGCATTTT | CASSLTSGTVNQPQHF
- | - | TRBJ1-6 | TRBV4-1 | TGCGCCAGCAGCCTTCGACAGTCCGTTAATTCACCCCTCCACTTT | CASSLRQSVNSPLHF
- | - | TRBJ1-5 | TRBV6-6 | TGTGCCAGCAGTCCCAGGAGGGGCGGCAATCAGCCCCAGCATTTT | CASSPRRGGNQPQHF
- | TRBD2 | TRBJ2-3 | TRBV9 | TGTGCCAGCAGCGTAGACCTAGCGGGTACGGAAGATACGCAGTATTTT | CASSVDLAGTEDTQYF
- | TRBD1 | TRBJ2-7 | TRBV6-5 | TGTGCCAGCAGTTATACCGGGACAGGGGCCTACGAGCAGTACTTC | CASSYTGTGAYEQYF
- | - | TRBJ2-1 | TRBV30 | TGTGCCTGGAGTGTACTCCCTCCGGGGGGCAGGGACAATGAGCAGTTCTTC | CAWSVLPPGGRDNEQFF
- | TRBD2 | TRBJ2-5 | TRBV27 | TGTGCCAGCAGTTCTAGCGGATTACCGGCCCAAGAGACCCAGTACTTC | CASSSSGLPAQETQYF
few | - | TRBJ1-3 | TRBV29-1 | TGCAGCGCCGCAGGTGGCTCTGGAAACACCATATATTTT | CSAAGGSGNTIYF
- | - | TRBJ2-5 | TRBV9 | TGTGCCAGCAGCGTCGGACACTATCAAGAGACCCAGTACTTC | CASSVGHYQETQYF
few | - | TRBJ2-2 | TRBV9 | TGTGCCAGCAGCACTCACCCCGGGGTAAACACCGGGGAGCTGTTTTTT | CASSTHPGVNTGELFF
few | - | TRBJ2-2 | TRBV14 | TGTGCCAGCAGCCAAGCATCGGGGGCCGGGGAGCTGTTTTTT | CASSQASGAGELFF
- | - | TRBJ2-3 | TRBV4-1 | TGCGCCAGCAGCCACGCAAAGGGACTGAGCACAGATACGCAGTATTTT | CASSHAKGLSTDTQYF
few | TRBD1 | TRBJ1-5 | TRBV7-8 | TGTGCCAGCAGCAACTTCCAGGGGGTTAATCAGCCCCAGCATTTT | CASSNFQGVNQPQHF
- | TRBD1 | TRBJ1-6 | TRBV4-3 | TGCGCCAGCAGCCAAGATCCCGGGACAGGGGGTTTTTCACCCCTCCACTTT | CASSQDPGTGGFSPLHF
- | TRBD2 | TRBJ2-5 | TRBV2 | TGTGCCAGCAGTGAAGTCTTCGTAGCGGGAGGCGAGACCCAGTACTTC | CASSEVFVAGGETQYF
- | TRBD1 | TRBJ1-1 | TRBV29-1 | TGCAGCGTTGCGGACAGGGCTAACACTGAAGCTTTCTTT | CSVADRANTEAFF
few | TRBD1 | TRBJ1-5 | TRBV25-1 | TGTGCCAGCAGGGGACAGGTTCATCAGCCCCAGCATTTT | CASRGQVHQPQHF
- | - | TRBJ2-5 | TRBV30 | TGTGCCTGGACCAGCGGAGGGTTCCAAGAGACCCAGTACTTC | CAWTSGGFQETQYF
- | - | TRBJ1-2 | TRBV7-8 | TGTGCCAGCAGCTACTACAGGGAGTCGAACTATGGCTACACCTTC | CASSYYRESNYGYTF
- | TRBD1 | TRBJ1-3 | TRBV7-2 | TGTGCCAGCAGCCTCATGGGACAGGGGGCAGTTGGAAACACCATATATTTT | CASSLMGQGAVGNTIYF
- | TRBD2 | TRBJ2-3 | TRBV30 | TGTGCCTGGAGTGTTGGGACTAGCGGGAGCACGCAGTATTTT | CAWSVGTSGSTQYF
- | - | TRBJ1-1 | TRBV11-2 | TGTGCCAGCAGCTTAACCGGCGGTTCGCTGATCAACACTGAAGCTTTCTTT | CASSLTGGSLINTEAFF
- | TRBD1 | TRBJ1-1 | TRBV6-5 | TGTGCCAGCAGCATGACAGGGGGACGCACTGAAGCTTTCTTT | CASSMTGGRTEAFF
- | - | TRBJ2-5 | TRBV5-1 | TGCGCCAGCAGCTTGGTCCCCCCCACGGGTACTGAGACCCAGTACTTC | CASSLVPPTGTETQYF
- | TRBD1 | TRBJ2-5 | TRBV28 | TGTGCCAGCAGTGGACCGACAGGGCCAGGAGAGACCCAGTACTTC | CASSGPTGPGETQYF
few | - | TRBJ2-7 | TRBV6-5 | TGTGCCAGCAGTTACCGCAGTAACTACGAGCAGTACTTC | CASSYRSNYEQYF
few | TRBD1 | TRBJ1-1 | TRBV30 | TGTGCCCGAAGACAGGGGGCGGACACTGAAGCTTTCTTT | CARRQGADTEAFF
few | TRBD1 | TRBJ2-5 | TRBV19 | TGTGCCAGTAGTATCGCAGGGGGTTCCGGTGAGACCCAGTACTTC | CASSIAGGSGETQYF